The rows below give T cell receptor beta chains drawn from one sample of a study of beta chain features in type 1 diabetes. Sequencing was performed with immunoSEQ multiplex PCR; in TCRdb, only in-frame clones are kept and a portion is missing. The top ten hold 0.44% of the sample, which has hundreds of thousands of clones, roughly 8% seen once. The sequenced sample was central memory CD4+ T cells from blood. The receptors originated from a woman in her late teens or twenties in good health. Each CDR3 is given with its conserved first and last residue. Fields, in order: clone size, J gene, D gene, V gene, CDR3 protein, CDR3 DNA. A D gene is named only where the DNA matches it firmly. Where a row states a size, it is once, few, many or the class of an expanded clone; other rows omit it.

size: NA; J: TRBJ1-5; D: NA; V: TRBV28; CDR3: CASSTGNSFQPQHF; DNA: TGTGCCAGCAGTACAGGGAATTCGTTTCAGCCCCAGCATTTT
size: few; J: TRBJ1-5; D: TRBD1; V: TRBV2; CDR3: CASTGGQGQPQHF; DNA: TGTGCCAGCACGGGCGGACAGGGTCAGCCCCAGCATTTT
size: few; J: TRBJ2-2; D: NA; V: TRBV28; CDR3: CASRQGGIGELFF; DNA: TGTGCCAGCAGACAGGGAGGGATCGGGGAGCTGTTTTTT
size: NA; J: TRBJ2-3; D: NA; V: TRBV7-9; CDR3: CASSARFGGSASTDTQYF; DNA: TGTGCCAGCAGCGCACGCTTTGGGGGCAGTGCTAGCACAGATACGCAGTATTTT
size: few; J: TRBJ2-5; D: NA; V: TRBV19; CDR3: CASSIVGGTQYF; DNA: TGTGCCAGTAGTATTGTCGGAGGGACCCAGTACTTC
size: few; J: TRBJ2-1; D: NA; V: TRBV5-1; CDR3: CASSFNQDNEQFF; DNA: TGCGCCAGCAGCTTCAATCAGGACAATGAGCAGTTCTTC
size: NA; J: TRBJ2-3; D: NA; V: TRBV10-3; CDR3: CAISESNPDSSARDTQYF; DNA: TGTGCCATCAGTGAGTCGAATCCGGACTCATCGGCGAGGGATACGCAGTATTTT
size: few; J: TRBJ2-7; D: TRBD2; V: TRBV6-1; CDR3: CATGGLADYEQYF; DNA: TGTGCCACCGGCGGACTAGCGGACTACGAGCAGTACTTC
size: NA; J: TRBJ1-2; D: NA; V: TRBV7-2; CDR3: CASSSSYYGYTF; DNA: TGTGCCAGCAGCTCAAGTTACTATGGCTACACCTTC
size: NA; J: TRBJ2-1; D: TRBD1; V: TRBV28; CDR3: CASSGQEIFDNEQFF; DNA: TGTGCCAGCAGCGGACAGGAAATTTTTGACAATGAGCAGTTCTTC
size: NA; J: TRBJ1-1; D: NA; V: TRBV29-1; CDR3: CSAVRSNTEAFF; DNA: TGCAGCGCCGTACGGTCGAACACTGAAGCTTTCTTT
size: few; J: TRBJ2-5; D: TRBD1; V: TRBV7-2; CDR3: CASSLAGTGQETQYF; DNA: TGTGCCAGCAGCTTAGCTGGGACAGGCCAAGAGACCCAGTACTTC
size: few; J: TRBJ2-1; D: NA; V: TRBV2; CDR3: CASKADDNEQFF; DNA: TGTGCCAGCAAGGCAGATGACAATGAGCAGTTCTTC
size: few; J: TRBJ2-3; D: NA; V: TRBV5-1; CDR3: CASSLLADTDTQYF; DNA: TGCGCCAGCAGCTTGTTGGCGGACACAGATACGCAGTATTTT
size: few; J: TRBJ2-3; D: NA; V: TRBV5-1; CDR3: CASSLQGSTDTQYF; DNA: TGCGCCAGCAGTTTACAGGGTAGCACAGATACGCAGTATTTT
size: few; J: TRBJ2-1; D: TRBD1; V: TRBV28; CDR3: CAARDRGYEQFF; DNA: TGTGCCGCAAGGGACAGGGGGTATGAGCAGTTCTTC
size: few; J: TRBJ2-1; D: NA; V: TRBV2; CDR3: CASSGVNEQFF; DNA: TGTGCCAGCAGTGGTGTTAATGAGCAGTTCTTC
size: NA; J: TRBJ2-7; D: TRBD2; V: TRBV10-3; CDR3: CATGLAGAHEQYF; DNA: TGTGCCACAGGACTAGCGGGAGCCCACGAGCAGTACTTC
size: many; J: TRBJ1-1; D: NA; V: TRBV7-9; CDR3: CASSLEVSWGRAFF; DNA: TGTGCCAGCAGCTTAGAAGTTTCATGGGGTCGAGCTTTCTTT
size: NA; J: TRBJ2-7; D: NA; V: TRBV18; CDR3: CASSTYAGYEQYF; DNA: TGTGCCAGCTCAACATATGCGGGATACGAGCAGTACTTC
size: few; J: TRBJ1-1; D: NA; V: TRBV5-4; CDR3: CASSLRGLGNTEAFF; DNA: TGTGCCAGCAGCCTACGTGGCTTAGGGAACACTGAAGCTTTCTTT
size: NA; J: TRBJ2-3; D: NA; V: TRBV11-2; CDR3: CASSPGQWNTDTQYF; DNA: TGTGCCAGCAGCCCCGGACAGTGGAACACAGATACGCAGTATTTT
size: once; J: TRBJ2-2; D: NA; V: TRBV15; CDR3: CATSRDSGSLSAGELFF; DNA: TGTGCCACCAGCAGAGATTCGGGCAGCCTGTCCGCCGGGGAGCTGTTTTTT
size: many; J: TRBJ1-5; D: TRBD1; V: TRBV2; CDR3: CASSRQGAINQPQHF; DNA: TGTGCCAGTTCGAGACAGGGGGCTATCAATCAGCCCCAGCATTTT
size: few; J: TRBJ2-3; D: TRBD2; V: TRBV4-3; CDR3: CASSQDPSGTSHTQYF; DNA: TGCGCCAGCAGCCAAGACCCTAGCGGGACTAGCCATACGCAGTATTTT
size: NA; J: TRBJ2-1; D: TRBD1; V: TRBV5-1; CDR3: CASSLQQGAGYNEQFF; DNA: TGCGCCAGCAGTCTTCAACAGGGGGCGGGTTACAATGAGCAGTTCTTC
size: NA; J: TRBJ1-5; D: NA; V: TRBV6-1; CDR3: CASDGGYQPQHF; DNA: TGTGCCAGCGATGGGGGGTATCAGCCCCAGCATTTT
size: few; J: TRBJ2-1; D: NA; V: TRBV9; CDR3: CASSLGGRSNNEQFF; DNA: TGTGCCAGCAGCTTAGGCGGGCGATCCAACAATGAGCAGTTCTTC
size: NA; J: TRBJ1-2; D: NA; V: TRBV5-1; CDR3: CASSQTQGTGYTF; DNA: TGCGCCAGCAGCCAGACCCAGGGCACTGGCTACACCTTC
size: few; J: TRBJ1-2; D: NA; V: TRBV5-4; CDR3: CASSTYQGYYGYTF; DNA: TGTGCCAGCAGCACCTACCAGGGGTACTATGGCTACACCTTC
size: NA; J: TRBJ2-3; D: NA; V: TRBV5-4; CDR3: CASSLGRARADTQYF; DNA: TGTGCCAGCAGCTTGGGTAGGGCAAGGGCAGATACGCAGTATTTT
size: few; J: TRBJ2-3; D: NA; V: TRBV11-2; CDR3: CASSLRLGTSFTDTQYF; DNA: TGTGCCAGCAGCTTACGGCTAGGAACGAGCTTCACAGATACGCAGTATTTT
size: NA; J: TRBJ1-5; D: TRBD1; V: TRBV19; CDR3: CASSTPPTGRGVNQPQHF; DNA: TGTGCCAGTAGTACTCCCCCGACAGGGAGAGGGGTCAATCAGCCCCAGCATTTT
size: few; J: TRBJ1-4; D: NA; V: TRBV5-1; CDR3: CASSLDSTNEKLFF; DNA: TGCGCCAGCAGCTTGGATTCAACTAATGAAAAACTGTTTTTT
size: many; J: TRBJ2-1; D: NA; V: TRBV6-5; CDR3: CASKLRNAVNNEQFF; DNA: TGTGCCAGCAAACTACGGAATGCGGTAAACAATGAGCAGTTCTTC